Included here is one T cell receptor (beta chain) sequence, with context. What it binds is not known. The entry originates in a study of OX40 agonist ivuxolimab in advanced cancers. As for the study in general: Each dose-escalation patient presented with hepatocellular carcinoma, melanoma, renal cell or head and neck cancer. Regarding the study as a whole: CD4+ T cells averaged fewer expanded clones than CD8+ T cells. With doses of 0.1 to 3.0 mg/kg, CD4+ and CD8+ blood T cells had undergone clonal expansion by week 6. Expanded peripheral T cells had an undetermined antigen specificity.

Profiled with immunoSEQ multiplex PCR; TCRdb holds only in-frame clones, not every one. The sample yields 90,000 or so clones, over 75% seen once. V was trimmed by 6 bases and J by 4 bases, leaving 9 bases between them. CDR1 KGHSH and CDR2 LQKENI come from the germline V gene. This CDR3 has 13 residues. This chain links TRBV18 with TRBJ2-2; the D gene is possibly TRBD1 (5 bases). This TCR came from an adult with an advanced solid tumor such as melanoma, head and neck, liver or kidney cancer. Material: CD4+ or CD8+ T cells sorted from blood, obtained in a trial of the OX40 agonist ivuxolimab. The CDR3 DNA follows: TGTGCCAGCTCGCTCGACAGCACCGGGGAGCTGTTTTTT. Protein: CASSLDSTGELFF.